This T cell receptor (beta chain) comes out of a study of glioma-infiltrating T cells after dendritic cell vaccination. About the research overall: Patients received three intradermal dendritic cell vaccine injections at biweekly intervals.

The repertoire was sequenced with immunoSEQ multiplex PCR; TCRdb's copy has only in-frame clones and lacks some. The repertoire holds roughly 60,000 clones, with 70% to 85% as singletons. Time point indicated: after dendritic cell vaccination, including at tumor progression/relapse. None of the glioblastoma patients had an isocitrate dehydrogenase mutation. In its sample, this clone was seen a few times. The antigen is not known. The CDR3 covers 13 residues. The germline V and J ends were trimmed by 1 base and 6 bases, with 9 bases remaining between them. CDR1 and CDR2 from the germline V gene are WNHNN and SYGVQD (reference sequence). General study points: Complete blood and tumor specimen sets were limited to few patients.

The chain has TRBV10-1 and TRBJ1-1; unclear D gene. This clonotype originated in a human donor with glioblastoma. The material was blood, obtained after dendritic cell vaccination. The CDR3 bases are TGCGCCAGCAGTGAGTATCCGGGATCTGAAGCTTTCTTT. It codes for CASSEYPGSEAFF.